Given below is one T cell receptor (beta chain) in context. The data were taken from a study of CD8+ T cells in alopecia areata. Study at large: Tofacitinib therapy took 6 to 18 months; 6 months off drug came after.

RNA extraction and reverse transcription yielded cDNA as sequencing template. Assay: immunoSEQ multiplex PCR; the TCRdb copy retains only in-frame clones and omits some. Of fewer than 250,000 clones in the sample, about 53% were seen once. The sequenced sample was CD4+ T cells sorted from blood, obtained at week 0. The origin of this receptor is a human donor with alopecia areata.

The CDR3 loop reads CSAGKTQYF. The CDR3 bases are TGCAGCGCGGGGAAGACCCAGTACTTC. The chain carries TRBV29-1 and TRBJ2-5, with D perhaps matching TRBD2 (5 bases). This CDR3 has 9 amino acids. V was trimmed by 7 bases and J by 6 bases, leaving 6 bases between them. Germline V CDR1 and CDR2: SQVTM, ANQGSEA. The full variable domain, with the rest looked up from reference TRBV29-1 and TRBJ2-5, is SAVISQKPSRDICQRGTSLTIQCQVDSQVTMMFWYRQQPGQSLTLIATANQGSEATYESGFVIDKFPISRPNLTFSTLTVSNMSPEDSSIYLCSAGKTQYFGPGTRLLVL.